This passage covers 9 T cell receptor beta chains from one sample sequenced in a study of T cells in narcolepsy. TCRdb keeps only in-frame clones here, not all; method: immunoSEQ multiplex PCR. The table includes about 40,000 clones, approximately 89% detected once. The material sequenced was CD45RA- memory CD4+ T cells from PBMCs. The receptors were gathered from a human donor with narcolepsy.

This clone was detected a few times. The J gene is TRBJ1-2, the V gene TRBV7-2; D remains unclear. The CDR3 consists of 13 residues. Germline V CDR1 and CDR2: SGHTA, FQGNSA. V lost 4 bases, J lost 5 bases, and 11 bases lay in between. In DNA form, the CDR3 reads TGTGCCAGCAGCTCCTCTAACGGGTATGGCTACACCTTC. Translated: CASSSSNGYGYTF.

V and J are TRBV7-9 and TRBJ2-1; D gene ambiguous. Trimming took off 5 bases at V and 4 bases at J, with 9 bases between the two ends. CDR3 length: 13 residues. Germline V gene data show CDR1 as SEHNR and CDR2 as FQNEAQ (reference sequence). CDR3 residues: CASSPFGYNEQFF. CDR3 in DNA: TGTGCCAGCAGCCCGTTCGGGTACAATGAGCAGTTCTTC.

The CDR3 region has the DNA TGTGCCAGCCTAGTCCAGGGGAGTAGAAACACCATATATTTT. It translates to CASLVQGSRNTIYF. The chain combines TRBV6-1 with TRBJ1-3, with a weak D call TRBD1 (6 bases). This CDR3 has 14 amino acids. V was cut by 8 bases and J by 5 bases, with 16 bases left in between. Germline V gene sequence: CDR1 MNHNS, CDR2 SASEGT.

The rearrangement links TRBV5-4 to TRBJ2-3, with D unresolved. CDR3 length: 15 amino acids. The V end was cut by 0 bases, the J end by 1 base, with 9 bases between. Germline values: CDR1 SGHNT, CDR2 YYREEE (reference sequence). CDR3: CASSLGGVGTDTQYF. CDR3 nucleotide sequence: TGTGCCAGCAGCTTGGGGGGTGTGGGCACAGATACGCAGTATTTT.

This rearrangement joins TRBV5-6 to TRBJ1-2; D may be TRBD1 (5 bases). The CDR3 has 15 residues. The V gene lost 2 bases and the J gene lost 2 bases, with 13 bases spanning the gap. Germline V gene lookup returns CDR1 SGHDT and CDR2 YYEEEE. The CDR3 loop is CASSFLGEGNYGYTF. CDR3 bases: TGTGCCAGCAGCTTTCTAGGGGAAGGCAACTATGGCTACACCTTC.

The gene calls are TRBV19 and TRBJ2-5; D not resolved. The CDR3 runs 13 residues. Germline CDR1 and CDR2: LNHDA and SQIVND (reference sequence). The V end was cut by 1 base, the J end by 5 bases, with 8 bases between. CDR3 DNA: TGTGCCAGTAGTATAGGAGAAAAGGAGACCCAGTACTTC. Translating it yields CASSIGEKETQYF.

In the case of this clone: A junction boundary mismatches the germline segment, possibly from a read error. The CDR3 here is CATSREQGANEKLFF. In DNA, the CDR3 is TGTGCCACCAGCCGAGAGCAGGGTGCTAATGAAAAACTGTTTTTT. V is TRBV15 and J is TRBJ1-4; D perhaps matches TRBD1 (5 bases). Germline lookup yields CDR1 LNHNV and CDR2 YYDKDF (reference sequence). The CDR3 runs to 15 residues.

J is TRBJ1-4 and V is TRBV5-1; no reliable D call. The CDR3 runs 16 residues. CDR1 and CDR2 (germline): SGHRS, YFSETQ. V gave up 0 bases and J gave up 8 bases, with 17 bases separating them. CDR3: CASSLGTDPAGEKLFF. The DNA of the CDR3 is TGCGCCAGCAGCTTGGGGACGGATCCGGCGGGGGAAAAACTGTTTTTT.

The V and J genes are TRBV6-1 and TRBJ1-2, with TRBD1 matching 7 bases. Losses at the gene ends were 7 bases for V and 4 bases for J; bases not matched to a gene: 3. CDR1 is MNHNS, CDR2 SASEGT, per germline. The CDR3 is 12 amino acids. For the CDR3, the DNA is TGTGCCAGCACAGGGACAGTCTATGGCTACACCTTC. Its protein product is CASTGTVYGYTF.